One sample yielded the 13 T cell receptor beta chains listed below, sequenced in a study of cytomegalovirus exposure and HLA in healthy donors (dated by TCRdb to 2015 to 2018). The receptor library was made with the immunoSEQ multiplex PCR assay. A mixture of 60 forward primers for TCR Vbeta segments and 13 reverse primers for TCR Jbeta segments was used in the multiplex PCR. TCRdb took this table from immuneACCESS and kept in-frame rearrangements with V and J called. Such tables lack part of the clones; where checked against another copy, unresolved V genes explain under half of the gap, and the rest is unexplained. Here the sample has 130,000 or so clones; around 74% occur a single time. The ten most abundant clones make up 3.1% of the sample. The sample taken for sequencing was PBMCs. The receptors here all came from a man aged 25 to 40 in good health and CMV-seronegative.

The CDR3 loop reads CASRQQTNEKLFF. The CDR3 coding sequence is TGTGCCAGCCGACAGCAGACTAATGAAAAACTGTTTTTT. The J gene is TRBJ1-4, the V gene TRBV6-5; TRBD1 might be the D (5 bases). The germline CDR1 and CDR2 sequences are MNHEY and SVGAGI. Between the trimmed V and J ends, which lost 8 bases and 2 bases, there was a span of 9 bases. The CDR3 contains 13 residues.

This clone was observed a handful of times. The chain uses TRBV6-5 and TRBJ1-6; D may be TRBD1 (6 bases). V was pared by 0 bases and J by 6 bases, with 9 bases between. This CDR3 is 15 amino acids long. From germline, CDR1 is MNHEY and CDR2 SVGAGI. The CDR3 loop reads CASSYSQGLNSPLHF. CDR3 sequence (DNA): TGTGCCAGCAGTTACTCCCAGGGGCTTAATTCACCCCTCCACTTT.

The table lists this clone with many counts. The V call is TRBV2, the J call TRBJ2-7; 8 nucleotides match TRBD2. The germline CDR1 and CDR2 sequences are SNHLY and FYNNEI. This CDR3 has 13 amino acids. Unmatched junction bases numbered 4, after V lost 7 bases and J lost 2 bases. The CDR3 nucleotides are TGTGCCAGCACCCGAGCGGGGGCCTACGAGCAGTACTTC. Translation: CASTRAGAYEQYF. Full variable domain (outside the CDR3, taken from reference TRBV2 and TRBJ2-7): EPEVTQTPSHQVTQMGQEVILRCVPISNHLYFYWYRQILGQKVEFLVSFYNNEISEKSEIFDDQFSVERPDGSNFTLKIRSTKLEDSAMYFCASTRAGAYEQYFGPGTRLTVT.

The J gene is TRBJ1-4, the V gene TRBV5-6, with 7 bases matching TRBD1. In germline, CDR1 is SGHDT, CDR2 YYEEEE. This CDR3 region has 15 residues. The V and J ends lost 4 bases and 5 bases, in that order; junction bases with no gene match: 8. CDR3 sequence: CASSGNRGSNEKLFF. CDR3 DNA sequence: TGTGCCAGCAGCGGAAACAGGGGCTCCAATGAAAAACTGTTTTTT.

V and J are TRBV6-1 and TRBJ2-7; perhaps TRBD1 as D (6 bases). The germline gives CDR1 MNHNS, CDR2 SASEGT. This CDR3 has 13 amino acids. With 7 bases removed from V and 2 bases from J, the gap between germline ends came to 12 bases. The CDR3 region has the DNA TGTGCCAGCAACACAGGGATGGCCTACGAGCAGTACTTC. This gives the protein CASNTGMAYEQYF.

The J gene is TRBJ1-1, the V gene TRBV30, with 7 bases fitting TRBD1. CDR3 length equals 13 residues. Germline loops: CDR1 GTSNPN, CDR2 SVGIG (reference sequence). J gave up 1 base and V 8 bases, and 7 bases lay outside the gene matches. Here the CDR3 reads CAGTGATNTEAFF. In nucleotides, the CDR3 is TGTGCCGGAACAGGGGCTACGAACACTGAAGCTTTCTTT.

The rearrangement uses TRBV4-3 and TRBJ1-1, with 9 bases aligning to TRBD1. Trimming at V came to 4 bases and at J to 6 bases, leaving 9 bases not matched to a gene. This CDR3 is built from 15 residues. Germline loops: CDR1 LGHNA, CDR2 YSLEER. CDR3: CASSLRTGAHAEAFF. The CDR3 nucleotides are TGCGCCAGCAGCCTCCGGACAGGGGCTCATGCTGAAGCTTTCTTT.

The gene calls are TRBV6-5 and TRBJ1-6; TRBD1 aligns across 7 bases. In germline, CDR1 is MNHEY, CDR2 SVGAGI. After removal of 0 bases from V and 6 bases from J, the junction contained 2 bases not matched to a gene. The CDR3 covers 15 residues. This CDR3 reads CASSYSGQANSPLHF. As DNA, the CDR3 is TGTGCCAGCAGTTACTCAGGACAGGCTAATTCACCCCTCCACTTT.

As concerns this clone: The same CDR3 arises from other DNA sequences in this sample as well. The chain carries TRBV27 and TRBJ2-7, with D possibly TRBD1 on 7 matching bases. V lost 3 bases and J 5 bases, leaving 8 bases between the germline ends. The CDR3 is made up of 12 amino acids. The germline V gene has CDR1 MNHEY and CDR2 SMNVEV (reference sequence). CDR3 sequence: CASSFRGDEQYF. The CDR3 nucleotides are TGTGCCAGCAGTTTCAGGGGGGACGAGCAGTACTTC.

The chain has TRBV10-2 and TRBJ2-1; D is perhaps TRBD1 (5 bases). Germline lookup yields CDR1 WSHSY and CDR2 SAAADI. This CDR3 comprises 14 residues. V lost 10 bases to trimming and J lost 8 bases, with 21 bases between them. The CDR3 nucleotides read TGCGCCACGTCCAGGGTAGCCCGAGTAGATGAGCAGTTCTTC. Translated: CATSRVARVDEQFF.

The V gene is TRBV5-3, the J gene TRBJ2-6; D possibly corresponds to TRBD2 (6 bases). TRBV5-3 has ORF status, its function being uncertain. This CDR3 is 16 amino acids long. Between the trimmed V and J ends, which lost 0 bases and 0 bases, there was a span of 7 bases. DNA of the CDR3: TGTGCCAGAAGCTTGGCCGGGAGCTCTGGGGCCAACGTCCTGACTTTC. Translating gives CARSLAGSSGANVLTF.

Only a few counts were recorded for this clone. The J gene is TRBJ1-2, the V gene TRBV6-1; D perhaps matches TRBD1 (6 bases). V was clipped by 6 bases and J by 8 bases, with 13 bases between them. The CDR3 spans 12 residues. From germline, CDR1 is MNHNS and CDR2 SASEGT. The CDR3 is CASSWGPNGYTF. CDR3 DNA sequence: TGTGCCAGCAGCTGGGGGCCGAACGGCTACACCTTC.

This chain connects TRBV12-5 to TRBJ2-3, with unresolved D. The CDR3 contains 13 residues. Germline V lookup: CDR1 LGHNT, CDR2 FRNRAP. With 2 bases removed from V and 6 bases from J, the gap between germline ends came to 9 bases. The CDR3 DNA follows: TGTGCTAGTGGTTTGTCCCAGGCGGATACGCAGTATTTT. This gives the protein CASGLSQADTQYF.